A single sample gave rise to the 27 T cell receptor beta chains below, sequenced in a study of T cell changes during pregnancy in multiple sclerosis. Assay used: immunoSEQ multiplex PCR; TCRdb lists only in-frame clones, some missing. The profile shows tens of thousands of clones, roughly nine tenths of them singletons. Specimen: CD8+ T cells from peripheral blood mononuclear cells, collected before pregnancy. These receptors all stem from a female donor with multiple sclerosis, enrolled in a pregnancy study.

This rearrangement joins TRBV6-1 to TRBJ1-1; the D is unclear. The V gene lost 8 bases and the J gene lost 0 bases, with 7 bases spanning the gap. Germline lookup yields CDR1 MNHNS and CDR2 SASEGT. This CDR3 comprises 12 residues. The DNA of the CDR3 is TGTGCCAGCTGGCCCCTGAACACTGAAGCTTTCTTT. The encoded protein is CASWPLNTEAFF.

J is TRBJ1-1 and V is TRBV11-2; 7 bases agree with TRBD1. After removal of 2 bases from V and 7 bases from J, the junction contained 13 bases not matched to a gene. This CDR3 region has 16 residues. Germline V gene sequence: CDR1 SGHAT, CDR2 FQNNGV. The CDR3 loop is CASSLNWDRKRNEAFF. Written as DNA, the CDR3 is TGTGCCAGCAGCTTAAATTGGGACAGAAAGAGAAATGAAGCTTTCTTT.

The chain's CDR3 is CASSFFTGNTEAFF. CDR3 bases: TGTGCCAGCAGTTTTTTCACAGGGAACACTGAAGCTTTCTTT. J is TRBJ1-1 and V is TRBV28; the D gene is possibly TRBD1 (5 bases). V lost 3 bases and J lost 1, with 9 bases in between. The germline V gene encodes CDR1 MDHEN and CDR2 SYDVKM. The CDR3 has 14 residues.

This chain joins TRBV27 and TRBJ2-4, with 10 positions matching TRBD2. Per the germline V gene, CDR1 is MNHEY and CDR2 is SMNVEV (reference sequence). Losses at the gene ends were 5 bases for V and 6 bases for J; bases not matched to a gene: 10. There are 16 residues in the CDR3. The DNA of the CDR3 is TGTGCCAGCAGTCTCATAGCGGGGGGTCTCTCAAACATTCAGTACTTC. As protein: CASSLIAGGLSNIQYF.

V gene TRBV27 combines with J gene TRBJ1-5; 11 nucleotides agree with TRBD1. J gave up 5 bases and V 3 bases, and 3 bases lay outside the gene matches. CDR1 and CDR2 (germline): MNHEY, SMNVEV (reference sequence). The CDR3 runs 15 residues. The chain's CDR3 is CASSLWGQGDQPQHF. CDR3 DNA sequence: TGTGCCAGCAGTTTGTGGGGACAGGGGGATCAGCCCCAGCATTTT.

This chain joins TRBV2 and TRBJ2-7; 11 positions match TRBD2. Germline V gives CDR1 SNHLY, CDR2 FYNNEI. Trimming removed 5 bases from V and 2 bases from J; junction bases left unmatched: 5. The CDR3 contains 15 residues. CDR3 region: CASSSGTSGAYEQYF. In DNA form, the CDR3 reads TGTGCCAGCAGTTCCGGGACTAGCGGCGCCTACGAGCAGTACTTC.

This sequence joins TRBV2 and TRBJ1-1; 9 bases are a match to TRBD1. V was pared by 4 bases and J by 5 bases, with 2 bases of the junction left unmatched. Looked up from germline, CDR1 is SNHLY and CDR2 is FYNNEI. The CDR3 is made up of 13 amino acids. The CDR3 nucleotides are TGTGCCAGCAGTGGGACAGGGGTAACTGAAGCTTTCTTT. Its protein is CASSGTGVTEAFF.

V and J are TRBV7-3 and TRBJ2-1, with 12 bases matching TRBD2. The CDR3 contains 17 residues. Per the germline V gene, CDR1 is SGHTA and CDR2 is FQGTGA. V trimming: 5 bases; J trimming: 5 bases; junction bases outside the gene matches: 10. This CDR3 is CASSPIRTSGADNEQFF. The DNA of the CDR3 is TGTGCCAGCAGCCCTATACGGACTAGCGGGGCTGACAATGAGCAGTTCTTC.

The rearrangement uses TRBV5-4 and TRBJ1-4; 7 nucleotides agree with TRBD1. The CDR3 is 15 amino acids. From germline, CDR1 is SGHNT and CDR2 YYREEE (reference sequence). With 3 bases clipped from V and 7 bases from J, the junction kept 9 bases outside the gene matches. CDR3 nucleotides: TGTGCCAGCAGCTCCCCGGGACAGCCGACTGAAAAACTGTTTTTT. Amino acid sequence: CASSSPGQPTEKLFF. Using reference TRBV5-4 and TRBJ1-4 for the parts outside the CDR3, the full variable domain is ETGVTQSPTHLIKTRGQQVTLRCSSQSGHNTVSWYQQALGQGPQFIFQYYREEENGRGNFPPRFSGLQFPNYSSELNVNALELDDSALYLCASSSPGQPTEKLFFGSGTQLSVL.

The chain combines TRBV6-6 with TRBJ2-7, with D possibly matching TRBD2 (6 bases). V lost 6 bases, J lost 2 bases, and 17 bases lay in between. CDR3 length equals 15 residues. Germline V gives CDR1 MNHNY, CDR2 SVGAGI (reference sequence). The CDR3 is CASRTRENLPYEQYF. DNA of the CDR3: TGTGCCAGCAGGACACGGGAGAATCTACCCTACGAGCAGTACTTC.

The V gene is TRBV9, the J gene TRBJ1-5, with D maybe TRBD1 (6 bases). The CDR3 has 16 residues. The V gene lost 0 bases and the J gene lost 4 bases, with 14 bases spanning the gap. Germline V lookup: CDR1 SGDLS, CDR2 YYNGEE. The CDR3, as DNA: TGTGCCAGCAGCGTAGAATTGGGACAAGGGAATCAGCCCCAGCATTTT. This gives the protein CASSVELGQGNQPQHF.

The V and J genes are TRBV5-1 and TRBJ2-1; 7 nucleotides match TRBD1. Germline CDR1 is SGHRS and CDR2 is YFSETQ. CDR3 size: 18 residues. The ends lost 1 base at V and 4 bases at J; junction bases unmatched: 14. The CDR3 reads CASSLSLPGTALYNEQFF. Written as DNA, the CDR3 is TGCGCCAGCAGCTTGTCCCTTCCCGGGACAGCCCTTTACAATGAGCAGTTCTTC. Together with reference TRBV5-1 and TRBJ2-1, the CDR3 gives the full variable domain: KAGVTQTPRYLIKTRGQQVTLSCSPISGHRSVSWYQQTPGQGLQFLFEYFSETQRNKGNFPGRFSGRQFSNSRSEMNVSTLELGDSALYLCASSLSLPGTALYNEQFFGPGTRLTVL.

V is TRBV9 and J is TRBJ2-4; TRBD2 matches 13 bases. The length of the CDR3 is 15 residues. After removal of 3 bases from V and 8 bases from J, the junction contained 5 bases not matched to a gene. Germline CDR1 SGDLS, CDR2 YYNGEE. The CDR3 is CASSARTSGGHIQYF. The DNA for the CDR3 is TGTGCCAGCAGCGCGAGGACTAGCGGGGGCCACATTCAGTACTTC.

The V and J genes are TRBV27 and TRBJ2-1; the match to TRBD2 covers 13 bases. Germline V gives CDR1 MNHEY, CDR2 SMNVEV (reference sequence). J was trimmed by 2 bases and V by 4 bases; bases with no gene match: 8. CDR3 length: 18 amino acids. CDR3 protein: CASSSTSGGAWTYNEQFF. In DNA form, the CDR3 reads TGTGCCAGCAGTTCTACTAGCGGGGGGGCCTGGACCTACAATGAGCAGTTCTTC.

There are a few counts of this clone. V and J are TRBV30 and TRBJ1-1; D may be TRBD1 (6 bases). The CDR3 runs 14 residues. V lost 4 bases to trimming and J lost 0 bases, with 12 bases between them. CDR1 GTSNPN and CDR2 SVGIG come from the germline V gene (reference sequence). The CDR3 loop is CAWNPRGMNTEAFF. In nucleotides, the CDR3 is TGTGCCTGGAATCCGAGGGGGATGAACACTGAAGCTTTCTTT.

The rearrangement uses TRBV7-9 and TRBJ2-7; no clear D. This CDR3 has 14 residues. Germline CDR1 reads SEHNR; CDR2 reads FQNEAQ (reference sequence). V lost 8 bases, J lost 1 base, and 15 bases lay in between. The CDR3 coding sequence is TGTGCCAGCGGCCTGGCCTTTTCATCCTACGAGCAGTACTTC. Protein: CASGLAFSSYEQYF.

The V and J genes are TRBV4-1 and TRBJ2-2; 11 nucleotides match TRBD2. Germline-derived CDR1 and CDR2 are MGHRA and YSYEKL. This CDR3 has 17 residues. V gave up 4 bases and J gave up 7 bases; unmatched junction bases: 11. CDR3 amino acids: CASSLGTSGFRGGELFF. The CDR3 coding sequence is TGCGCCAGCAGCCTGGGGACTAGCGGTTTTCGAGGCGGGGAGCTGTTTTTT.

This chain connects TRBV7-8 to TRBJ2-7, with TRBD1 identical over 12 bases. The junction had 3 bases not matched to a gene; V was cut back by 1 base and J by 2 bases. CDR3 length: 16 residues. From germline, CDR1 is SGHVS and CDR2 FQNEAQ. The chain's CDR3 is CASSLGGTGGPYEQYF. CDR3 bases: TGTGCCAGCAGCTTAGGAGGGACAGGGGGCCCCTACGAGCAGTACTTC.

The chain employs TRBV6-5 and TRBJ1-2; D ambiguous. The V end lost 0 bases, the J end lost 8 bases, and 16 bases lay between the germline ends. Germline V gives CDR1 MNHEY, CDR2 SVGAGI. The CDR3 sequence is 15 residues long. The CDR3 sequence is CASSYSTGSLGGYTF. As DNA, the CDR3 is TGTGCCAGCAGTTACTCGACTGGCAGCCTAGGAGGCTACACCTTC.

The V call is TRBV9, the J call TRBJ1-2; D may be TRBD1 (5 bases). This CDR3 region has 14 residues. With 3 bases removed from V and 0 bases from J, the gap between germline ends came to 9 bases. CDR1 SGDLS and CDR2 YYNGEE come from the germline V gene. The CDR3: CASSAGDSNYGYTF. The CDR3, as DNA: TGTGCCAGCAGCGCCGGGGACTCTAACTATGGCTACACCTTC.

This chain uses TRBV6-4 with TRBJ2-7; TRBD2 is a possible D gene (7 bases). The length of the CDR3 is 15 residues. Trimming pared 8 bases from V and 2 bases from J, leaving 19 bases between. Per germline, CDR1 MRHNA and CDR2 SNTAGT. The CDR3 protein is CASSLGGGAPYEQYF. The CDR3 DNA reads TGTGCCAGCTCATTGGGGGGGGGCGCTCCCTACGAGCAGTACTTC.

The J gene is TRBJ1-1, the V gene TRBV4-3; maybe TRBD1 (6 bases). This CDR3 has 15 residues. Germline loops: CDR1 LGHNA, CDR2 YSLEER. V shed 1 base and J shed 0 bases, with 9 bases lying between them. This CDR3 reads CASSQGGQLNTEAFF. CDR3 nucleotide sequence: TGCGCCAGCAGCCAAGGGGGGCAGTTGAACACTGAAGCTTTCTTT.

The CDR3 loop reads CASSPGGSWGEKLFF. The CDR3 coding sequence is TGTGCCAGCAGTCCAGGGGGCAGTTGGGGGGAAAAACTGTTTTTT. V and J are TRBV27 and TRBJ1-4; 8 bases are a match to TRBD1. The CDR3 is 15 residues long. Germline-derived CDR1 and CDR2 are MNHEY and SMNVEV (reference sequence). V lost 5 bases to trimming and J lost 8 bases; unmatched junction nucleotides: 10.

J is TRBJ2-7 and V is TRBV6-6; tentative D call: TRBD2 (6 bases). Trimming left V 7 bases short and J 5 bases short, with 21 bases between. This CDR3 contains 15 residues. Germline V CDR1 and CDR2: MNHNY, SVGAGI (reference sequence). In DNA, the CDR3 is TGTGCCAGCATCCAGTCCCCCGGGACTTTCCACGAGCAGTACTTC. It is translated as CASIQSPGTFHEQYF.

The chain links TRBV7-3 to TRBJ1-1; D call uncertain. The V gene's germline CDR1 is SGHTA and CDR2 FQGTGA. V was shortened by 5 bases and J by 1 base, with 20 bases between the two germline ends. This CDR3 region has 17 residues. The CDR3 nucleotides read TGTGCCAGCAGCGCCCCGCGCGACAATGGAGGGAACACTGAAGCTTTCTTT. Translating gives CASSAPRDNGGNTEAFF.

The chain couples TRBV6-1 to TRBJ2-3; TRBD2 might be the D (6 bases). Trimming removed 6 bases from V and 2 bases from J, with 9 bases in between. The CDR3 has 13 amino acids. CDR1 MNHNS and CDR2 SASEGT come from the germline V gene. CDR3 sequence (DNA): TGTGCCAGCAGAACGGGGGTCACAGATACGCAGTATTTT. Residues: CASRTGVTDTQYF.

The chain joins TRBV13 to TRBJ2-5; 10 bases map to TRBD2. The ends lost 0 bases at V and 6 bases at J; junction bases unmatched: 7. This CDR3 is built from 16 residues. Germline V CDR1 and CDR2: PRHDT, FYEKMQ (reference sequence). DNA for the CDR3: TGTGCCAGCAGCTTAGGCCGCAGCGGGGGGGCTCAGACCCAGTACTTC. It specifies CASSLGRSGGAQTQYF.